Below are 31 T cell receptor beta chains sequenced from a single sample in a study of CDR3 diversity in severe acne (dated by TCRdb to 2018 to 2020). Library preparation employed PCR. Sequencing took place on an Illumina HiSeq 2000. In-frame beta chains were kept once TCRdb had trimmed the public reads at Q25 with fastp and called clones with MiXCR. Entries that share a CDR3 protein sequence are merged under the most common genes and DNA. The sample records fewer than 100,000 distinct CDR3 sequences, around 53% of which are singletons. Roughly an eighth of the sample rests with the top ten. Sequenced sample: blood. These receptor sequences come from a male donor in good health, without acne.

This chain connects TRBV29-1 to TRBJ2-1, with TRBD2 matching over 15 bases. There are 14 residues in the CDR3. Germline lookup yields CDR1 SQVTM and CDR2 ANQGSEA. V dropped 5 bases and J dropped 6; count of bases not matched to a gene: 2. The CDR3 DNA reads TGCAGCGTTCGGACTAGCGGGAGGGCCAATGAGCAGTTCTTC. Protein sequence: CSVRTSGRANEQFF.

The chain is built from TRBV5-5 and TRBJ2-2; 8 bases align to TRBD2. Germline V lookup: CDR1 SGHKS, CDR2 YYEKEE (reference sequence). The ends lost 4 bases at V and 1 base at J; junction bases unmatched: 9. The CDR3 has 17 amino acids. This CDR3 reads CASSLLRTSGNTGELFF. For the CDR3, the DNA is TGTGCCAGCAGCCTATTGCGAACTAGCGGGAACACCGGGGAGCTGTTTTTT.

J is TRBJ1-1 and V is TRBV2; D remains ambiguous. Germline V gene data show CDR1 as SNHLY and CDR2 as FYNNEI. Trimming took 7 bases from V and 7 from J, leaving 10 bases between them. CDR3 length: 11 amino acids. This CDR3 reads CASIYGVEAFF. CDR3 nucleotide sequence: TGTGCCAGCATATACGGGGTTGAAGCTTTCTTT.

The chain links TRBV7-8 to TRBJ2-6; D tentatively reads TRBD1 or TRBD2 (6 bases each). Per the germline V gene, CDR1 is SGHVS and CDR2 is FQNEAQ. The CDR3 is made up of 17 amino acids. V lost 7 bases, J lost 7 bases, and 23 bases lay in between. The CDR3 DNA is TGTGCCAGCAATCCCCGGAGGGGGAACACTGAAGCCAACGTCCTGACTTTC. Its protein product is CASNPRRGNTEANVLTF. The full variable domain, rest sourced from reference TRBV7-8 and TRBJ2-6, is GAGVSQSPRYKVAKRGQDVALRCDPISGHVSLFWYQQALGQGPEFLTYFQNEAQLDKSGLPSDRFFAERPEGSVSTLKIQRTQQEDSAVYLCASNPRRGNTEANVLTFGAGSRLTVL.

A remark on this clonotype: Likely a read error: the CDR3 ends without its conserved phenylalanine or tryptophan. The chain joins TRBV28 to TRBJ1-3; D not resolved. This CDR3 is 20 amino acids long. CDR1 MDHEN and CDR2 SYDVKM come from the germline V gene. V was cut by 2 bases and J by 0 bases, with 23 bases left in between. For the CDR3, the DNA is TGTGCCAGCAGTTTACCTCCTACGGTCAGGACGGATTACTCTGGAAACACCATATATTCT. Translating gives CASSLPPTVRTDYSGNTIYS.

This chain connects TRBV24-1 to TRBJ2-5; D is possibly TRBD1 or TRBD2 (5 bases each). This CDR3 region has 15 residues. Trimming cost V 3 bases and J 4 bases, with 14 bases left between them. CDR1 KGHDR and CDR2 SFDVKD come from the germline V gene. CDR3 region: CATSDTGTGRETQYF. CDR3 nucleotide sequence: TGTGCCACCAGTGATACCGGGACGGGGAGAGAGACCCAGTACTTC.

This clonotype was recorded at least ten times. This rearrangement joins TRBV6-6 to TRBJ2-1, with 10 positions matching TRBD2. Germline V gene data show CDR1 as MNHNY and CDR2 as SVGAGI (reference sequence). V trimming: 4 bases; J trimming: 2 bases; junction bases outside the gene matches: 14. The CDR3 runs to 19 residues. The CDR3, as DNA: TGTGCCAGCAGTTCCGGGACGGGACTAGCGTCCCTGCCCTACAATGAGCAGTTCTTC. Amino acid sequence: CASSSGTGLASLPYNEQFF.

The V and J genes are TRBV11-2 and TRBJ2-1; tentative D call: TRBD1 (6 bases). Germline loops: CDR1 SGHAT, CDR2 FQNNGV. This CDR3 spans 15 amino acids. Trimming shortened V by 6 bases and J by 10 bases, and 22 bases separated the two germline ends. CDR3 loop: CASRLDFGQWGEQFF. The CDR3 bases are TGTGCCAGCAGATTGGATTTCGGACAGTGGGGAGAGCAGTTCTTC.

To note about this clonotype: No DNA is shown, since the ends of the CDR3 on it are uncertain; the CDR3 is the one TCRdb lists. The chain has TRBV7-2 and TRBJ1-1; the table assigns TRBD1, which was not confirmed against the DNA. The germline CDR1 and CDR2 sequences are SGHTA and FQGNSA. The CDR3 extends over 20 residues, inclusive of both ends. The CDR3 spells CDSSFYICSARVIQGSTSFF.

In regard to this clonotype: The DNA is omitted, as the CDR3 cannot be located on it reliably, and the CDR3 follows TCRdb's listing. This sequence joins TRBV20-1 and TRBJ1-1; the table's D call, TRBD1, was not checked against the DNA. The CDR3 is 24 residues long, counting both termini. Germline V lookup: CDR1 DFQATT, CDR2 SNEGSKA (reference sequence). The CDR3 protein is CSAKSVDVPNNEQFFGPGSTEAFF.

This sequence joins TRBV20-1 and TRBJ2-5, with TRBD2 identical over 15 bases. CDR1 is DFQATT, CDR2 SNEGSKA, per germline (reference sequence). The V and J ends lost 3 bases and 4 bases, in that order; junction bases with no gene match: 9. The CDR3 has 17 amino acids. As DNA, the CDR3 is TGCAGTGCTAGCACCCGGACTAGCGGGGGGGAAAGAGAGACCCAGTACTTC. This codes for CSASTRTSGGERETQYF.

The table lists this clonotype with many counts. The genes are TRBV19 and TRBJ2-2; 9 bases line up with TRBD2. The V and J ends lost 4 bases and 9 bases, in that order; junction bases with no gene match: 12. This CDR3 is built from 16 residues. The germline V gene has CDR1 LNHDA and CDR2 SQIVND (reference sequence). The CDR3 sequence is CASSTRLGAGGRELFF. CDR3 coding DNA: TGTGCCAGTAGTACGAGACTCGGAGCGGGAGGCAGGGAGCTGTTTTTT.

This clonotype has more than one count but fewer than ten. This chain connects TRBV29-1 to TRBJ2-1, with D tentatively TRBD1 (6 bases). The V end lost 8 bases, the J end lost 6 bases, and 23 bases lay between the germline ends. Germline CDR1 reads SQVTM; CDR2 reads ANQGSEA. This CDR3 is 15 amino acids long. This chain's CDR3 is CSSTNGVIGGNEQFF. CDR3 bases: TGCAGCTCGACCAACGGCGTTATAGGGGGCAATGAGCAGTTCTTC.

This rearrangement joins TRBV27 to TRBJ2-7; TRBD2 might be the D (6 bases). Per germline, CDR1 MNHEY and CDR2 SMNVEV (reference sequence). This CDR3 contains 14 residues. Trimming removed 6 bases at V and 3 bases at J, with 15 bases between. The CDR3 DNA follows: TGTGCCAGCAGACCGGGACGGAGGGACTACGAGCAGTACTTC. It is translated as CASRPGRRDYEQYF.

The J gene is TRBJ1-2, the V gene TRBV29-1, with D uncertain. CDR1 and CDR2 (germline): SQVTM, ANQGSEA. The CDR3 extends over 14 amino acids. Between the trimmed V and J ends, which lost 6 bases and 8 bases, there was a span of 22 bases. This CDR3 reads CSVHSPAAGKGYTF. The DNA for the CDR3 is TGCAGCGTCCACTCACCCGCGGCCGGGAAAGGCTACACCTTC.

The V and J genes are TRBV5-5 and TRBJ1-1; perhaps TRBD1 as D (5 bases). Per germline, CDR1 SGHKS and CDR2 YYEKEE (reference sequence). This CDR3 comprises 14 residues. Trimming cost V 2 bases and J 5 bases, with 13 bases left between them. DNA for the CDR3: TGTGCCAGCAGCTTCGAAACTGGGGGGACTGAAGCTTTCTTT. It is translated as CASSFETGGTEAFF.

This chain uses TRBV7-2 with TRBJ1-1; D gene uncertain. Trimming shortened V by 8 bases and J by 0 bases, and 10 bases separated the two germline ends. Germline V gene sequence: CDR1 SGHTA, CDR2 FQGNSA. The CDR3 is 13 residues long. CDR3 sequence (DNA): TGTGCCAGCGGATATAAGATGAACACTGAAGCTTTCTTT. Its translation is CASGYKMNTEAFF. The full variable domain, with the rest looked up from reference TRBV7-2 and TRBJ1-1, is GAGVSQSPSNKVTEKGKDVELRCDPISGHTALYWYRQSLGQGLEFLIYFQGNSAPDKSGLPSDRFSAERTGGSVSTLTIQRTQQEDSAVYLCASGYKMNTEAFFGQGTRLTVV.

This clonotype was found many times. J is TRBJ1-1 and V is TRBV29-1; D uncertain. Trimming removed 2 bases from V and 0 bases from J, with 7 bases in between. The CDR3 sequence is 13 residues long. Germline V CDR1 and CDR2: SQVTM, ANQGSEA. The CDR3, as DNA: TGCAGCGTTGAACGACCTTTGAACACTGAAGCTTTCTTT. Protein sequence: CSVERPLNTEAFF.

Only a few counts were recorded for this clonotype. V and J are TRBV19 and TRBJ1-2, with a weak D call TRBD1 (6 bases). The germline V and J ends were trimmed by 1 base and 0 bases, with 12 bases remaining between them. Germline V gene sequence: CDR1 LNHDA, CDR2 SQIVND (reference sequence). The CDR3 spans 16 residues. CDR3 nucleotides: TGTGCCAGTAGTATAGTACAGGGCCAAGCTAACTATGGCTACACCTTC. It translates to CASSIVQGQANYGYTF.

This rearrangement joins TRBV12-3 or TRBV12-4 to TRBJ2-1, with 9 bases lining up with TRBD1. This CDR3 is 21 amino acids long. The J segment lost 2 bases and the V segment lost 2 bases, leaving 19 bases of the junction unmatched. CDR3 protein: CASSLPSGWVTGDRAYNEQFF. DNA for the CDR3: TGTGCCAGCAGTTTACCTAGCGGATGGGTCACCGGGGACAGGGCCTACAATGAGCAGTTCTTC.

This CDR3 is CASSSSGGGRGYTF. CDR3 nucleotide sequence: TGTGCCAGCAGCTCTTCCGGGGGGGGGCGAGGCTACACCTTC. This chain joins TRBV25-1 and TRBJ1-2; D is perhaps TRBD1 (6 bases). The CDR3 loop spans 14 amino acids. Germline CDR1 MGHDK, CDR2 SYGVNS. Trimming pared 6 bases from V and 8 bases from J, leaving 19 bases between.

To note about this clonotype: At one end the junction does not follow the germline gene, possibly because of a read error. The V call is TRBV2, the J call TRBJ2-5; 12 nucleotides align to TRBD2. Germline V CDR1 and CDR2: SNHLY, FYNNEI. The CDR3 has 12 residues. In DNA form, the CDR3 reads TGTGCCAGCAAGCCGGGACTAGCGGGCCTCGTGTTC. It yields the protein CASKPGLAGLVF.

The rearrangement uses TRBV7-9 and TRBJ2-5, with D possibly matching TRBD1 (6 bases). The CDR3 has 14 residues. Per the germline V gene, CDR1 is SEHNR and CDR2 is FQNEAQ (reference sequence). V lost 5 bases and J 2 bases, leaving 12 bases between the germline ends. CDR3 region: CASSERDTQETQYF. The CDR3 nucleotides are TGTGCCAGCAGCGAACGGGACACACAAGAGACCCAGTACTTC.

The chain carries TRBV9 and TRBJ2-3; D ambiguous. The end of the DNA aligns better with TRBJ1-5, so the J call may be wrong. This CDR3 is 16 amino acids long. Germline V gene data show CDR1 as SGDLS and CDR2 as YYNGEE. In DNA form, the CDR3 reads TGTGCCAGCAGCGTAGCTAGAATAGCGGCCACAGATACGCAGCATTTT. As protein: CASSVARIAATDTQHF.

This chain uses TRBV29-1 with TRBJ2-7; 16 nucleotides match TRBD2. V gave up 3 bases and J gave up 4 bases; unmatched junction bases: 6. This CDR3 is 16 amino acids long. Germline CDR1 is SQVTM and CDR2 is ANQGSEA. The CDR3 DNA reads TGCAGCGTTGAGGGACTAGCGGGAGGGCCTAAGTACGAGCAGTACTTC. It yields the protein CSVEGLAGGPKYEQYF.

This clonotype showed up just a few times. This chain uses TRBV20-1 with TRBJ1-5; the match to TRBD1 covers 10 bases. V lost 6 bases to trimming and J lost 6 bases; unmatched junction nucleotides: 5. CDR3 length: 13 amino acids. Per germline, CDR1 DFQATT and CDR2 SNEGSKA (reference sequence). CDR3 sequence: CSARQGAGQPQHF. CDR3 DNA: TGCAGTGCAAGACAGGGGGCAGGTCAGCCCCAGCATTTT.

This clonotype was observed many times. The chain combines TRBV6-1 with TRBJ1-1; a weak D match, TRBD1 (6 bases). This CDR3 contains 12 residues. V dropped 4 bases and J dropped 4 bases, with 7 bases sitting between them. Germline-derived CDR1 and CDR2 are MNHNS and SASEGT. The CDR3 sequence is CASSGGLTEAFF. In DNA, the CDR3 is TGTGCCAGCAGTGGGGGGCTCACTGAAGCTTTCTTT.

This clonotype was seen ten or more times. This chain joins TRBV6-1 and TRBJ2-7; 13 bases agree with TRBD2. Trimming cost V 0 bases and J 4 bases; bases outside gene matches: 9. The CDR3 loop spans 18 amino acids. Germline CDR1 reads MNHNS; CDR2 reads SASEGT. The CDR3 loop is CASSEALQGLAGSYEQYF. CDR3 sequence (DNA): TGTGCCAGCAGTGAAGCGCTTCAGGGACTAGCGGGGTCGTACGAGCAGTACTTC.

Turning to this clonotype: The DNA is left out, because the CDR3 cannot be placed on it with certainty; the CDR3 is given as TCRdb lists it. The CDR3 loop is CASSYSDRPYEQYFGPGTIYF. V gene TRBV6-5 combines with J gene TRBJ1-3; the table's D call, TRBD1, has no DNA check behind it. The CDR3 is 21 amino acids in total, end residues counted. Germline CDR1 and CDR2: MNHEY and SVGAGI.

DNA of the CDR3: TGCGCCAGCAGCTTGGTTATTGGGACAGGGTACTACGAGCAGTACTTC. It is translated as CASSLVIGTGYYEQYF. The V and J genes are TRBV5-1 and TRBJ2-7; TRBD1 matches at 9 bases. Per germline, CDR1 SGHRS and CDR2 YFSETQ. The junction had 7 bases not matched to a gene; V was cut back by 0 bases and J by 3 bases. CDR3 size: 16 residues.

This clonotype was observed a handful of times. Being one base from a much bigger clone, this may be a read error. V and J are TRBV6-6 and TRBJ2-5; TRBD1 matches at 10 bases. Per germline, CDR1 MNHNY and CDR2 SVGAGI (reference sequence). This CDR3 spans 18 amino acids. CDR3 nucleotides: TGTGCCTGCAGTTACTCGTCCGGGACAGGGGTCTCCCAAGAGACCCAGTACTTC. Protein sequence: CACSYSSGTGVSQETQYF.